This section outlines one TCR beta chain sequence together with its context. This sample is part of a study of blood T cell repertoires in COVID-19. Study-level information: Italy, Spain and the United States were the sources of the convalescent and acute COVID-19 samples. Sources were T cells, B-cell-depleted T cells, or PBMCs; the material itself was cDNA or gDNA.

Germline-derived CDR1 and CDR2 are MNHEY and SMNVEV (reference sequence). V shed 3 bases, J shed 3 bases, and the junction held 3 bases outside the gene matches. CDR3 length: 14 amino acids. Source study methods: Amplifying reference gene primers gave estimates of nucleated cell counts. The data were produced by immunoSEQ multiplex PCR, yet TCRdb's version contains in-frame clones alone and is incomplete. The D gene and trimming were derived from the DNA, and the V and J assignments and clone size from that table. The sample has some 420,000 clones; 85% to 90% are singletons. Among Cohort 3 donors, those recovered had two negative PCRs, clearance, or symptom resolution.

V usage is TRBV27 and J usage is TRBJ2-7, with TRBD2 matching 9 bases. The clonotype originates from a man aged 25-40 years who had recovered from COVID-19. The sequencing sample was made of PBMCs or T cells enriched from blood (not recorded which). Here the CDR3 DNA reads TGTGCCAGCAGTTTTAGCGGGAGTGTCTACGAGCAGTACTTC. Protein sequence: CASSFSGSVYEQYF.